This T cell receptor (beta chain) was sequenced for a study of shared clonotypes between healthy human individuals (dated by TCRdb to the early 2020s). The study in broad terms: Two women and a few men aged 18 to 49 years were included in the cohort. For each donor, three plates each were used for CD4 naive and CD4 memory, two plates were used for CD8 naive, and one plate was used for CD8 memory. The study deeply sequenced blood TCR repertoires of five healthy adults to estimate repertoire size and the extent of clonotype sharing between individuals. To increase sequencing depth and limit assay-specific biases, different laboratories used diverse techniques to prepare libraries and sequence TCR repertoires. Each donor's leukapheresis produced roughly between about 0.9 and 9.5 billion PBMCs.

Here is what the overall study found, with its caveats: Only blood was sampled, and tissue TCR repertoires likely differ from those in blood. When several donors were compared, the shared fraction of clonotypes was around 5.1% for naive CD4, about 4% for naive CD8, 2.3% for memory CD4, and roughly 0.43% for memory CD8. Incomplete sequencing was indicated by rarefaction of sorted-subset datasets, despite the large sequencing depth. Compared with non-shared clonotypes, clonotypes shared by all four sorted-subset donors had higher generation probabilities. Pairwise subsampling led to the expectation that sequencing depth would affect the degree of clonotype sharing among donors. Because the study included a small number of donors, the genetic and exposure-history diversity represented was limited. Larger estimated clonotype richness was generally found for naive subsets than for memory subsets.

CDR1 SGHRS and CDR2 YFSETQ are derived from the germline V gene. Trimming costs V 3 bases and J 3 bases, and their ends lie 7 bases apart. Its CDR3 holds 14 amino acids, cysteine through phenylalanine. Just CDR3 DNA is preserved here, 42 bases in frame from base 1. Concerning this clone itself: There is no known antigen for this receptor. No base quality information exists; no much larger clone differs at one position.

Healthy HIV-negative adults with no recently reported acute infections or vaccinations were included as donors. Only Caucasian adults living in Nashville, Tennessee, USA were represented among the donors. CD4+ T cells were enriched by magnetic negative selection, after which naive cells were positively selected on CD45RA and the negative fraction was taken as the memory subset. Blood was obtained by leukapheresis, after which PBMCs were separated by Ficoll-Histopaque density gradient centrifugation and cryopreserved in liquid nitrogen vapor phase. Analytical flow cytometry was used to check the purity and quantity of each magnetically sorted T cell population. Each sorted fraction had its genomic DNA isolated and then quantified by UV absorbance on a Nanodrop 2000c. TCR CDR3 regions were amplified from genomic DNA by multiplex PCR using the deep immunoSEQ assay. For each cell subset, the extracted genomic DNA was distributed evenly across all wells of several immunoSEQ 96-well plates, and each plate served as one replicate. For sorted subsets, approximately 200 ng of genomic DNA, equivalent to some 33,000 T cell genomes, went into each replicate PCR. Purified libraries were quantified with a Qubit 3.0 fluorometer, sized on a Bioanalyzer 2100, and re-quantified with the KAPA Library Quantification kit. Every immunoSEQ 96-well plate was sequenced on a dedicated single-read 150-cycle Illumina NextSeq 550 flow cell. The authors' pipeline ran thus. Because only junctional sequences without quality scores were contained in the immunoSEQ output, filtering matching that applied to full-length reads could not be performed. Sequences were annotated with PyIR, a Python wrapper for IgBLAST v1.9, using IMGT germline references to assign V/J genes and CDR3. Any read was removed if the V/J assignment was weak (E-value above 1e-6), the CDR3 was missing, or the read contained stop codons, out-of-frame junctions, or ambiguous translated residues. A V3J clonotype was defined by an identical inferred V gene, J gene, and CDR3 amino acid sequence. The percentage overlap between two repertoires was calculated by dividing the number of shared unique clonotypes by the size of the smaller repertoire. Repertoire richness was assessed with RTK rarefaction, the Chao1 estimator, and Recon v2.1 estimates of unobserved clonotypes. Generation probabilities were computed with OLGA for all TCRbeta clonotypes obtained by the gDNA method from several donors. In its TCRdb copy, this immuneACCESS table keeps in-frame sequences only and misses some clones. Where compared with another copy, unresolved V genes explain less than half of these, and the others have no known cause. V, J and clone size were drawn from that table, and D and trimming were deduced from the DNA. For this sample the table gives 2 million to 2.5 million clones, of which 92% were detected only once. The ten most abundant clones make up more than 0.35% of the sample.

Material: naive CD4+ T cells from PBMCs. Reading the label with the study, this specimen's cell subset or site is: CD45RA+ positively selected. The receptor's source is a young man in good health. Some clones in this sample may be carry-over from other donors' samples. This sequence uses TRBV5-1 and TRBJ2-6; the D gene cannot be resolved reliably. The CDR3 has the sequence CASSSDGGANVLTF. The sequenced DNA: TGCGCCAGCAGCTCGGACGGTGGGGCCAACGTCCTGACTTTC.